This is a list of T cell receptor beta chains from one sample in a study of early T cells in non-severe SARS-CoV-2 infection. Each CDR3 protein gets one entry after TCRdb re-called the 5' RACE reads with MiXCR. The sample lists 45,000 or so distinct CDR3 sequences, roughly 6% occurring once. The sample consisted of whole blood. The receptors were gathered from an adult who was a healthcare worker with PCR-confirmed SARS-CoV-2 infection or an uninfected control (not recorded which). Each CDR3 is given with its conserved first and last residue. The D gene is left open where the match is weak. Size tells how often a clone was seen (once, few, many) or the class of an expanded clone, and some rows leave it out.

>-|TRBJ1-6|TRBV2|few
TGTGCCAGCAGCCGGACGGCGAGTAGAGATTCACCCCTCCACTTT
CASSRTASRDSPLHF
>-|TRBJ2-3|TRBV20-1|many
TGCAGTGCCCCCGCGGAGAGCACAGATACGCAGTATTTT
CSAPAESTDTQYF
>TRBD2|TRBJ2-3|TRBV11-2|few
TGTGCCAGCAGCTTATCGGCTAGCGGTAGCACAGATACGCAGTATTTT
CASSLSASGSTDTQYF
>-|TRBJ2-3|TRBV12-3/TRBV12-4|many
TGTGCCAGCAGCCCCGCGGATACGCAGTATTTT
CASSPADTQYF
>-|TRBJ2-7|TRBV7-2|many
TGTGCCAGCAGCTTAGATATAAGGGGGGTTATCTACGAGCAGTACTTC
CASSLDIRGVIYEQYF
>TRBD2|TRBJ2-3|TRBV4-2|-
TGTGCCAGCAGCACTAGCGGGGGGACCCCGGCAGATACGCAGTATTTT
CASSTSGGTPADTQYF
>TRBD2|TRBJ2-3|TRBV15|few
TGTGCCACCAGCCCAGTCCCTAGCGGGGGCACAGATACGCAGTATTTT
CATSPVPSGGTDTQYF
>TRBD1|TRBJ1-6|TRBV5-4|-
TGTGCCAGCAGTTCCCGGACAGGAAGCTCCTATAATTCACCCCTCCACTTT
CASSSRTGSSYNSPLHF
>TRBD1|TRBJ2-6|TRBV18|-
TGTGCCAGCTCACCACGGACAGGGTCTGGGGCCAACGTCCTGACTTTC
CASSPRTGSGANVLTF
>TRBD1|TRBJ2-5|TRBV4-1|many
TGCGCCAGCAGCCAAGATCCGGGACAGGGGGGACGAGAGACCCAGTACTTC
CASSQDPGQGGRETQYF
>-|TRBJ2-7|TRBV20-1|many
TGCAGTGCTAGTCCAGACCACGAGCAGTACTTC
CSASPDHEQYF
>-|TRBJ2-7|TRBV30|many
TGTGCCTGGAGTAACGCCGGGACACAAACCTCCTACGAGCAGTACTTC
CAWSNAGTQTSYEQYF